This TCR beta chain was identified during a study of tumor and adjacent non-tumor tissue in lung cancer. Study overall: There were roughly 11 adenocarcinoma, a couple of squamous cell carcinoma and 1 small cell lung cancer cases. Aged roughly 31 to 85 years, patients included fewer than 11 men and five or six women with stage I to III disease.

The template was RNA from unsorted bulk tissue. More than 3 cm separated this lung sample from the edge of the tumor. As concerns this clonotype: Its antigen is not identified.

Findings of the study overall: Top 100 clones took a larger repertoire share in normal lung.

A modified ARM-PCR protocol with three rounds of nested PCR amplified TCRbeta. TCRdb re-derived calls from the multiplex PCR reads in MiXCR, one entry per CDR3 protein. Here the sample spans 98,000 or so distinct CDR3 sequences, about 80% being singletons. The source material was distant non-tumor lung tissue. This receptor was taken from a man in his sixties with small cell lung cancer.

The CDR3 DNA reads TGTGGCTCCAGCAAACTAGCGGGAGGCCGTGACTCCTACAATGAGCAGTTCTTC. This gives the protein CGSSKLAGGRDSYNEQFF. This chain joins TRBV24-1 and TRBJ2-1; TRBD2 aligns across 12 bases. Germline V lookup: CDR1 KGHDR, CDR2 SFDVKD. The CDR3 is 18 amino acids.